The next 9 T cell receptor beta chains were all read from a single sample in a study of CD8 T cells in Susac syndrome. Reverse transcription of about 0.5 to 1 ug RNA used random hexamers. TCRdb ran MiXCR on the immunoSEQ multiplex PCR reads and lists one entry per CDR3 protein. Of 85,000 to 120,000 distinct CDR3 sequences listed, roughly 94% were seen once; the top ten hold 0.41%. Sequencing was performed on CD8+ T cells from PBMCs. The receptors shown here come from a human donor with Susac syndrome.

The chain combines TRBV2 with TRBJ2-2; 8 bases fit TRBD1. The CDR3 has 17 amino acids. Germline CDR1 and CDR2: SNHLY and FYNNEI. With 7 bases clipped from V and 4 bases from J, the junction kept 14 bases outside the gene matches. The DNA for the CDR3 is TGTGCCAGCACGGGGGACAGGAGAGATGCTGGCACCGGGGAGCTGTTTTTT. Protein: CASTGDRRDAGTGELFF.

The chain uses TRBV9 and TRBJ1-2; TRBD1 agrees at 9 bases. CDR3 length: 15 amino acids. The germline CDR1 and CDR2 sequences are SGDLS and YYNGEE. J was trimmed by 2 bases and V by 0 bases; bases with no gene match: 2. Here the CDR3 reads CASSVGGTGNYGYTF. In nucleotides, the CDR3 is TGTGCCAGCAGCGTAGGTGGGACAGGGAACTATGGCTACACCTTC.

V usage is TRBV6-1 and J usage is TRBJ2-1; the match to TRBD1 covers 7 bases. The CDR3 runs to 15 residues. V lost 4 bases, J lost 10 bases, and 13 bases stayed unmatched. Germline CDR1 MNHNS, CDR2 SASEGT. CDR3 nucleotides: TGTGCCAGCAGTGCGCCGAGGGACAGCATGGGGGAGCAGTTCTTC. It is translated as CASSAPRDSMGEQFF.

V is TRBV2 and J is TRBJ2-5; 7 bases align to TRBD1. CDR3 size: 14 residues. The trim removed 1 base at V and 5 bases at J, leaving 4 bases unmatched. Germline values: CDR1 SNHLY, CDR2 FYNNEI. CDR3 nucleotide sequence: TGTGCCAGCAGTGAAGGGCAGGGGGATGAGACCCAGTACTTC. This gives the protein CASSEGQGDETQYF.

This clonotype was found once. This chain links TRBV20-1 with TRBJ2-2; a possible D gene is TRBD1 (6 bases). CDR3 length equals 14 residues. The germline V and J ends were trimmed by 6 bases and 0 bases, with 11 bases remaining between them. Germline CDR1 reads DFQATT; CDR2 reads SNEGSKA (reference sequence). The DNA of the CDR3 is TGCAGTGCACCCGGGACAACGAACACCGGGGAGCTGTTTTTT. This sequence encodes CSAPGTTNTGELFF.

The chain is built from TRBV5-1 and TRBJ2-7; the D gene is possibly TRBD1 (5 bases). Trimming left V 4 bases short and J 0 bases short, with 14 bases between. The length of the CDR3 is 15 residues. CDR1 and CDR2 from the germline V gene are SGHRS and YFSETQ. Here the CDR3 reads CASSITPDNSYEQYF. CDR3 in DNA: TGCGCCAGCAGCATTACCCCGGACAACTCCTACGAGCAGTACTTC.

V is TRBV27 and J is TRBJ1-5; 8 bases are shared with TRBD1. V was clipped by 0 bases and J by 5 bases; unmatched bases: 3. The CDR3 runs to 15 residues. CDR1 and CDR2 (germline): MNHEY, SMNVEV (reference sequence). DNA for the CDR3: TGTGCCAGCAGTTTATCGATACAGGGGGATCAGCCCCAGCATTTT. Translating it yields CASSLSIQGDQPQHF.

The chain carries TRBV13 and TRBJ2-5, with D perhaps being TRBD1 or TRBD2 (5 bases each). The CDR3 covers 16 residues. The ends were cut back, 6 bases at V and 2 bases at J, with 19 bases in the middle. Germline loops: CDR1 PRHDT, CDR2 FYEKMQ (reference sequence). CDR3: CASSSIGEGIQETQYF. The CDR3 DNA follows: TGTGCCAGCAGTTCTATCGGCGAGGGGATACAAGAGACCCAGTACTTC.

This CDR3 reads CSVLAGEQYF. The CDR3 nucleotides are TGCAGCGTACTAGCGGGGGAGCAGTACTTC. This chain uses TRBV29-1 with TRBJ2-7; 10 nucleotides agree with TRBD2. CDR1 and CDR2 (germline): SQVTM, ANQGSEA. After removal of 6 bases from V and 7 bases from J, the junction contained 0 bases not matched to a gene. The CDR3 is 10 residues long.